A single sample gave rise to the 22 T cell receptor beta chains below, sequenced in a study of cytomegalovirus exposure and HLA in healthy donors. In the PCR, 60 Vbeta and 13 Jbeta primers were used. Generated by immunoSEQ multiplex PCR, the TCRdb table keeps only in-frame clones and is missing some. The sample shows some 81,000 clones, 72% of them seen only once. Sequences were obtained from PBMCs. Source of these receptors: a woman in her thirties or forties in good health and CMV-seropositive.

CDR3 sequence (DNA): TGTGCCAGTAGCCCGCCCAGGGTCTATGGCTACACCTTC. This encodes CASSPPRVYGYTF. The V call is TRBV19, the J call TRBJ1-2, with D tentatively TRBD1 (5 bases). With 6 bases removed from V and 4 bases from J, the gap between germline ends came to 12 bases. CDR1 and CDR2 from the germline V gene are LNHDA and SQIVND (reference sequence). This CDR3 comprises 13 residues.

This CDR3 reads CAWSPGGENYEQYF. Here the CDR3 DNA reads TGTGCCTGGAGTCCAGGGGGAGAAAACTACGAGCAGTACTTC. The rearrangement uses TRBV30 and TRBJ2-7; 7 bases match TRBD1. The CDR3 contains 14 residues. Germline V gives CDR1 GTSNPN, CDR2 SVGIG (reference sequence). V dropped 2 bases and J dropped 3; count of bases not matched to a gene: 7.

This chain joins TRBV7-6 and TRBJ2-2; 9 bases are shared with TRBD2. V was clipped by 4 bases and J by 4 bases; unmatched bases: 7. The CDR3 totals 16 residues. From germline, CDR1 is SGHVS and CDR2 FNYEAQ. CDR3 in DNA: TGTGCCAGCAGCTACGGGGGCGGGGGGGCCACCGGGGAGCTGTTTTTT. It translates to CASSYGGGGATGELFF. Full variable domain (outside the CDR3, taken from reference TRBV7-6 and TRBJ2-2): GAGVSQSPRYKVTKRGQDVALRCDPISGHVSLYWYRQALGQGPEFLTYFNYEAQQDKSGLPNDRFSAERPEGSISTLTIQRTEQRDSAMYRCASSYGGGGATGELFFGEGSRLTVL.

The rearrangement uses TRBV28 and TRBJ1-2, with 9 bases matching TRBD1. With 6 bases clipped from V and 4 bases from J, the junction kept 6 bases outside the gene matches. Germline lookup yields CDR1 MDHEN and CDR2 SYDVKM. CDR3 length equals 14 residues. The CDR3 DNA follows: TGTGCCAGCAGGGAACCGGGACAGGGCTATGGCTACACCTTC. It yields the protein CASREPGQGYGYTF.

The chain links TRBV30 to TRBJ1-3; D is unclear. V was shortened by 0 bases and J by 4 bases, with 10 bases between the two germline ends. This CDR3 is 14 amino acids long. Germline lookup yields CDR1 GTSNPN and CDR2 SVGIG (reference sequence). The DNA of the CDR3 is TGTGCCTGGAGTGTTTTGCAGAGGGGAAACACCATATATTTT. The encoded protein is CAWSVLQRGNTIYF.

The chain has TRBV28 and TRBJ2-5; maybe TRBD1 (6 bases). Germline V CDR1 and CDR2: MDHEN, SYDVKM. The CDR3 contains 18 residues. Trimming stripped 4 bases from V and 3 bases from J, with 24 bases between. The CDR3 here is CASSYQKNRVGDKETQYF. In DNA form, the CDR3 reads TGTGCCAGCAGTTATCAAAAAAACAGGGTGGGGGATAAAGAGACCCAGTACTTC.

V is TRBV5-8 and J is TRBJ2-3; a possible D gene is TRBD2 (6 bases). The CDR3 has 16 residues. CDR1 is SGHTS and CDR2 is YDEGEE in the germline V gene. V was trimmed by 2 bases and J by 0 bases, leaving 13 bases between them. The CDR3 loop is CASSFHGGGSTDTQYF. In DNA form, the CDR3 reads TGTGCCAGCAGCTTTCACGGGGGAGGAAGCACAGATACGCAGTATTTT.

In nucleotides, the CDR3 is TGTGCCAGCAGCTTAGACAGGGGGCTCAACGGGGAGCTGTTTTTT. Translation gives CASSLDRGLNGELFF. V gene TRBV7-3 combines with J gene TRBJ2-2; 10 nucleotides match TRBD1. V was clipped by 2 bases and J by 7 bases; unmatched bases: 4. The CDR3 has 15 amino acids. Per germline, CDR1 SGHTA and CDR2 FQGTGA.

The chain has TRBV25-1 and TRBJ1-2, with D perhaps matching TRBD1 (5 bases). Germline-derived CDR1 and CDR2 are MGHDK and SYGVNS. With 4 bases removed from V and 4 bases from J, the gap between germline ends came to 7 bases. CDR3 length: 12 residues. This CDR3 is CASSVGGYGYTF. CDR3 DNA: TGTGCCAGCAGTGTGGGGGGCTATGGCTACACCTTC.

This sequence joins TRBV28 and TRBJ2-7; D unclear. The CDR3 runs to 13 residues. With 5 bases removed from V and 0 bases from J, the gap between germline ends came to 8 bases. Per germline, CDR1 MDHEN and CDR2 SYDVKM. As DNA, the CDR3 is TGTGCCAGCAGTGAGGCTAGCTCCTACGAGCAGTACTTC. Its protein is CASSEASSYEQYF.

This clone was found a few times. Other DNA sequences in the sample encode the same CDR3. V is TRBV6-5 and J is TRBJ1-1; 7 bases match TRBD1. CDR3 length equals 12 residues. CDR1 and CDR2 (germline): MNHEY, SVGAGI. V trimming: 4 bases; J trimming: 5 bases; junction bases outside the gene matches: 1. Written as DNA, the CDR3 is TGTGCCAGCAGTTCAGGGGGAACTGAAGCTTTCTTT. Protein product: CASSSGGTEAFF.

A single count supports this clone. The genes are TRBV10-3 and TRBJ2-3; 9 nucleotides align to TRBD2. In germline, CDR1 is ENHRY, CDR2 SYGVKD. The CDR3 extends over 17 amino acids. V shed 4 bases, J shed 4 bases, and the junction held 12 bases outside the gene matches. CDR3 bases: TGTGCCATCAGTGGTCCCTTTGGAGCGGGGGGACCAGATACGCAGTATTTT. Its translation is CAISGPFGAGGPDTQYF.

This chain uses TRBV25-1 with TRBJ1-2, with TRBD1 matching over 7 bases. This CDR3 has 15 amino acids. Germline V lookup: CDR1 MGHDK, CDR2 SYGVNS. V lost 6 bases to trimming and J lost 5 bases; unmatched junction nucleotides: 12. In nucleotides, the CDR3 is TGTGCCAGCAGACCCACAGGGGCCCCCTTTTATGGCTACACCTTC. Translated, it gives CASRPTGAPFYGYTF.

The chain carries TRBV7-2 and TRBJ1-6, with D perhaps TRBD1 (6 bases). The CDR3 covers 16 residues. The V gene lost 1 base and the J gene lost 6 bases, with 13 bases spanning the gap. Germline V gene sequence: CDR1 SGHTA, CDR2 FQGNSA. CDR3 nucleotides: TGTGCCAGCAGCTTAGTGGGTAAGGGGGTTAATTCACCCCTCCACTTT. This encodes CASSLVGKGVNSPLHF.

The CDR3 bases are TGTGCCAGCAGCGCGGGGGGGTCGACGGCAGATACGCAGTATTTT. The encoded protein is CASSAGGSTADTQYF. V gene TRBV28 combines with J gene TRBJ2-3; 9 nucleotides agree with TRBD2. This CDR3 spans 15 amino acids. From germline, CDR1 is MDHEN and CDR2 SYDVKM. The ends lost 6 bases at V and 4 bases at J; junction bases unmatched: 8.

The chain joins TRBV2 to TRBJ2-5, with 8 positions matching TRBD1. Unmatched junction bases numbered 2, after V lost 10 bases and J lost 4 bases. Germline CDR1 SNHLY, CDR2 FYNNEI. This CDR3 is 11 amino acids long. CDR3: CANGQGETQYF. In DNA, the CDR3 is TGTGCCAACGGACAGGGAGAGACCCAGTACTTC.

V and J are TRBV29-1 and TRBJ1-4; the match to TRBD1 covers 9 bases. V lost 6 bases and J lost 3; bases outside the gene matches: 5. The CDR3 spans 14 residues. The germline gives CDR1 SQVTM, CDR2 ANQGSEA. The CDR3 DNA reads as TGCAGCGTATACGACAGGGGGGCTAATGAAAAACTGTTTTTT. Translating gives CSVYDRGANEKLFF.

Many counts were recorded for this clone. The chain combines TRBV4-1 with TRBJ1-1; perhaps TRBD1 as D (5 bases). V was clipped by 1 base and J by 0 bases, with 9 bases between them. The CDR3 spans 15 residues. Germline V gene lookup returns CDR1 MGHRA and CDR2 YSYEKL. For the CDR3, the DNA is TGCGCCAGCAGCCAAGTGACAGCTATGAACACTGAAGCTTTCTTT. This codes for CASSQVTAMNTEAFF.

The chain joins TRBV5-1 to TRBJ2-1; D is perhaps TRBD2 (6 bases). Trimming cost V 1 base and J 8 bases, with 13 bases left between them. CDR1 SGHRS and CDR2 YFSETQ come from the germline V gene. The CDR3 extends over 14 amino acids. Written as DNA, the CDR3 is TGCGCCAGCAGCTTGAGCGCGGGAATTGATGAGCAGTTCTTC. Protein: CASSLSAGIDEQFF.

The chain uses TRBV6-5 and TRBJ2-7, with 9 bases that match TRBD1. The junction had 6 bases not matched to a gene; V was cut back by 2 bases and J by 1 base. Germline V lookup: CDR1 MNHEY, CDR2 SVGAGI. The CDR3 covers 16 residues. Here the CDR3 reads CASSYRTGGRSYEQYF. CDR3 DNA sequence: TGTGCCAGCAGTTACCGAACAGGGGGCAGATCCTACGAGCAGTACTTC.

The CDR3 DNA follows: TGCAGCGCCCCCTCCCCGGGTCTTAGCACAGATACGCAGTATTTT. This gives the protein CSAPSPGLSTDTQYF. The chain employs TRBV29-1 and TRBJ2-3; D is unclear. The length of the CDR3 is 15 residues. V dropped 7 bases and J dropped 0 bases, with 17 bases sitting between them. Germline CDR1 reads SQVTM; CDR2 reads ANQGSEA.

The chain uses TRBV11-3 and TRBJ2-3, with D possibly being TRBD2 (5 bases). CDR3 length: 13 residues. Germline loops: CDR1 SGHNT, CDR2 YENEEA. Trimming took off 2 bases at V and 4 bases at J, with 7 bases between the two ends. In nucleotides, the CDR3 is TGTGCCAGCAGCTTATCCGGGGCAGATACGCAGTATTTT. It is translated as CASSLSGADTQYF.